A single sample is the source of the 20 T cell receptor beta chains below, sequenced in a study of blood T cell repertoires in COVID-19 (TCRdb year 2020). Library creation used the immunoSEQ multiplex PCR assay. TCRdb provides this immuneACCESS table in a form limited to in-frame rearrangements. Some clones are lacking; in checked studies, under half of them reflect an unresolved V gene, and why the rest are absent is not known. The sample contains approximately 170,000 clones, approximately 84% of them found a single time. The ten largest clonotypes hold more than 2.5% of the sample. What was sequenced was PBMCs or T cells enriched from blood (not recorded which). These receptors all come from a woman aged 25-40 years who had recovered from COVID-19.

The rearrangement joins TRBV18 to TRBJ1-1; D unclear. This CDR3 is 11 amino acids long. The germline V gene has CDR1 KGHSH and CDR2 LQKENI. V lost 6 bases and J lost 2, with 4 bases in between. The CDR3 bases are TGTGCCAGCTCGCGAAACACTGAAGCTTTCTTT. As protein: CASSRNTEAFF.

The V gene is TRBV7-2, the J gene TRBJ1-1; TRBD1 matches at 8 bases. V lost 4 bases and J lost 1; bases outside the gene matches: 8. This CDR3 is built from 16 residues. In germline, CDR1 is SGHTA, CDR2 FQGNSA. DNA for the CDR3: TGTGCCAGCAGCTCCCCACCAGGGGGCAGGAACACTGAAGCTTTCTTT. The encoded protein is CASSSPPGGRNTEAFF.

The DNA for the CDR3 is TGCGCCAGCAGCCCAACAGGGGAAAGCTCTGGAAACACCATATATTTT. It codes for CASSPTGESSGNTIYF. The chain uses TRBV4-1 and TRBJ1-3, with TRBD1 matching over 7 bases. The germline gives CDR1 MGHRA, CDR2 YSYEKL. V lost 4 bases, J lost 0 bases, and 6 bases stayed unmatched. The CDR3 is made up of 16 amino acids.

The chain joins TRBV6-5 to TRBJ1-4; TRBD1 aligns across 7 bases. Germline CDR1 MNHEY, CDR2 SVGAGI. The V gene end was trimmed by 0 bases and the J gene end by 7 bases; junction bases not matched to a gene: 5. This CDR3 has 15 amino acids. As DNA, the CDR3 is TGTGCCAGCAGTTACTCGACAGGGTCGGGTGAAAAACTGTTTTTT. Translating gives CASSYSTGSGEKLFF.

This chain joins TRBV11-1 and TRBJ2-3, with TRBD2 matching 12 bases. J lost 4 bases, V lost 2 bases, and 4 bases had no gene match. Germline V gene sequence: CDR1 SGHAT, CDR2 FQDESV (reference sequence). The CDR3 sequence is 16 residues long. The CDR3 region has the DNA TGTGCCAGCAGCTTACTGACTAGCGGGAGTGCAGATACGCAGTATTTT. This sequence encodes CASSLLTSGSADTQYF.

Regarding this clone: Other DNA sequences of this sample code for an identical CDR3. The chain links TRBV28 to TRBJ2-7; TRBD2 aligns across 8 bases. This CDR3 has 13 residues. In germline, CDR1 is MDHEN, CDR2 SYDVKM. The V gene end was trimmed by 8 bases and the J gene end by 2 bases; junction bases not matched to a gene: 5. The CDR3 sequence: CASGRGGPYEQYF. CDR3 bases: TGTGCCAGCGGCCGGGGGGGTCCCTACGAGCAGTACTTC.

Turning to this clone: A much more abundant neighbour one base away suggests this may be a read error. Other DNA sequences of this sample code for an identical CDR3. The gene calls are TRBV3-1 (or the pseudogene TRBV3-2) and TRBJ2-5; TRBD1 matches 7 bases. The CDR3 runs 14 residues. CDR1 and CDR2 from the germline V gene are LGHDT and YNNKEL (reference sequence). Trimming removed 0 bases from V and 3 bases from J; junction bases left unmatched: 1. CDR3 loop: CASSQDRGKETQYF. CDR3 sequence (DNA): TGTGCCAGCAGCCAAGACAGGGGGAAAGAGACCCAGTACTTC.

The chain joins TRBV9 to TRBJ2-7; maybe TRBD2 (5 bases). V lost 0 bases, J lost 2 bases, and 9 bases lay in between. Germline values: CDR1 SGDLS, CDR2 YYNGEE. The CDR3 sequence is 14 residues long. This CDR3 reads CASSVDRGPYEQYF. CDR3 DNA sequence: TGTGCCAGCAGCGTAGATCGGGGTCCCTACGAGCAGTACTTC.

The J gene is TRBJ2-3, the V gene TRBV5-1; D unresolved. The CDR3 runs 16 residues. Trimming took off 2 bases at V and 2 bases at J, with 15 bases between the two ends. Germline CDR1 and CDR2: SGHRS and YFSETQ. The DNA of the CDR3 is TGCGCCAGCAGCTTAGTGGCAGGCCTCTACACAGATACGCAGTATTTT. This codes for CASSLVAGLYTDTQYF.

The chain employs TRBV11-1 and TRBJ1-1; D not certain. V lost 5 bases, J lost 9 bases, and 13 bases lay in between. Per germline, CDR1 SGHAT and CDR2 FQDESV (reference sequence). This CDR3 is built from 12 residues. The CDR3 sequence is CASSLDTHKAFF. CDR3 nucleotide sequence: TGTGCCAGCAGCCTCGATACCCACAAAGCTTTCTTT.

There are a few counts of this clone. The V and J genes are TRBV2 and TRBJ2-3; possibly TRBD1 for D (6 bases). Germline CDR1 is SNHLY and CDR2 is FYNNEI. The CDR3 length is 13 residues. Deletions cut 10 bases from V and 0 bases from J, with 11 bases between. This CDR3 reads CATPGVSTDTQYF. In DNA, the CDR3 is TGTGCCACACCAGGGGTTAGCACAGATACGCAGTATTTT.

The rearrangement links TRBV11-3 to TRBJ2-5, with TRBD2 identical over 7 bases. The V segment lost 1 base and the J segment 5 bases; nucleotides outside the gene matches: 7. CDR1 SGHNT and CDR2 YENEEA come from the germline V gene. The CDR3 covers 15 residues. This chain's CDR3 is CASSLGRAGEETQYF. The CDR3 DNA sequence: TGTGCCAGCAGCTTAGGCCGCGCGGGGGAGGAGACCCAGTACTTC.

The chain couples TRBV24-1 to TRBJ1-6; the D is unclear. CDR3 size: 14 residues. The V end lost 2 bases, the J end lost 4 bases, and 5 bases lay between the germline ends. The germline gives CDR1 KGHDR, CDR2 SFDVKD. The CDR3 nucleotides are TGTGCCACCAGTGATTCTTTTTATAATTCACCCCTCCACTTT. It yields the protein CATSDSFYNSPLHF.

The rearrangement uses TRBV13 and TRBJ1-2; D is unresolved. Trimming removed 5 bases at V and 2 bases at J, with 3 bases between. CDR1 PRHDT and CDR2 FYEKMQ come from the germline V gene (reference sequence). The CDR3 contains 11 residues. As DNA, the CDR3 is TGTGCCAGCAGCCAAAACTATGGCTACACCTTC. Its protein is CASSQNYGYTF.

The gene calls are TRBV7-9 and TRBJ1-4; D gene unclear. The germline CDR1 and CDR2 sequences are SEHNR and FQNEAQ (reference sequence). The length of the CDR3 is 12 residues. V was shortened by 5 bases and J by 8 bases, with 9 bases between the two germline ends. The CDR3 is CASSRNGEKLFF. Here the CDR3 DNA reads TGTGCCAGCAGCCGTAACGGGGAAAAACTGTTTTTT.

Note on this clone: The junction shows a germline mismatch at one end, possibly a read error. The V and J genes are TRBV14 and TRBJ2-1, with D unclear. This CDR3 contains 11 residues. Germline-derived CDR1 and CDR2 are SGHDN and FVKESK. CDR3: CASSQGFEPVF. CDR3 DNA: TGTGCCAGCAGCCAAGGTTTCGAACCGGTCTTC.

The genes are TRBV15 and TRBJ1-2, with D unclear. The V and J ends lost 6 bases and 2 bases respectively, with 10 bases between them. The CDR3 consists of 13 residues. In germline, CDR1 is LNHNV, CDR2 YYDKDF (reference sequence). The CDR3 protein is CATRERGNYGYTF. In DNA form, the CDR3 reads TGTGCCACCAGGGAGCGAGGAAACTATGGCTACACCTTC.

The rearrangement links TRBV10-2 to TRBJ1-2; weak D call: TRBD1 (5 bases). CDR1 is WSHSY and CDR2 is SAAADI in the germline V gene. The V gene lost 6 bases and the J gene lost 3 bases, with 11 bases spanning the gap. CDR3 length equals 13 residues. CDR3 in DNA: TGCGCCAGCAGAGCCCCGGGGGACTATGGCTACACCTTC. Its protein is CASRAPGDYGYTF.

To note about this clone: At one end the junction does not follow the germline gene, possibly because of a read error. The V call is TRBV5-8, the J call TRBJ1-2; D is perhaps TRBD1 (5 bases). The CDR3 is 14 amino acids. Germline V gene lookup returns CDR1 SGHTS and CDR2 YDEGEE. The CDR3 sequence is CATVPLGDLYGYTF. Here the CDR3 DNA reads TGCGCGACAGTTCCCCTCGGAGACCTCTATGGCTACACCTTC.

This chain links TRBV29-1 with TRBJ1-2; D may be TRBD1 (6 bases). Germline V gives CDR1 SQVTM, CDR2 ANQGSEA. This CDR3 has 15 residues. V was cut by 5 bases and J by 0 bases, with 16 bases left in between. CDR3 sequence reads: CSVRPPQGPNYGYTF. The DNA for the CDR3 is TGCAGCGTTAGGCCCCCTCAGGGGCCTAACTATGGCTACACCTTC.